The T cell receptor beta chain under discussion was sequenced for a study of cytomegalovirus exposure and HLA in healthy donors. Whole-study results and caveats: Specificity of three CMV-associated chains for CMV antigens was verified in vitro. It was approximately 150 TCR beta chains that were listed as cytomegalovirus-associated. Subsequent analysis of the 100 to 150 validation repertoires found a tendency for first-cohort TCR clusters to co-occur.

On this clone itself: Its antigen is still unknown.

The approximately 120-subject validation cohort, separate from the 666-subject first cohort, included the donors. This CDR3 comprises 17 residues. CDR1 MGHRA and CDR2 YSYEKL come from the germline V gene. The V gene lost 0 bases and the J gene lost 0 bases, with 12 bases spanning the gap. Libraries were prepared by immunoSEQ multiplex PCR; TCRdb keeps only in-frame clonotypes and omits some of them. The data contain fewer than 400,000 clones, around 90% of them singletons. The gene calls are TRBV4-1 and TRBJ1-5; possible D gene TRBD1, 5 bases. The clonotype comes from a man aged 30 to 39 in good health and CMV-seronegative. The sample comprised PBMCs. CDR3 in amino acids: CASSQDRDSYSNQPQHF. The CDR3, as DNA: TGCGCCAGCAGCCAAGACCGGGACTCTTATAGCAATCAGCCCCAGCATTTT.